Listed below are T cell receptor beta chains from one sample, sequenced in a study of blood T cell repertoires in COVID-19. The protocol was immunoSEQ multiplex PCR, while the TCRdb copy is restricted to in-frame clones and leaves out a portion. The sample carries about 150,000 clones, around 87% recorded once. Sequencing was performed on peripheral blood. All receptors derive from a woman aged 55-70 years with active COVID-19. Each CDR3 is given with its conserved first and last residue. Each record gives: clone size, J gene, D gene, V gene, CDR3 protein, CDR3 DNA. A D gene is named only where the DNA matches it firmly. For some rows the clone size is stated as once, few or many, or as a class when expanded; others skip it.

>once|TRBJ1-1|NA|TRBV19
CASKGVASMNTEAFF
TGTGCCAGTAAAGGAGTGGCATCGATGAACACTGAAGCTTTCTTT
>NA|TRBJ2-5|NA|TRBV18
CASSPGDKETQYF
TGTGCCAGCTCACCGGGAGATAAAGAGACCCAGTACTTC
>NA|TRBJ1-5|NA|TRBV3-1/TRBV3-2
CASSHIQGPQHF
TGTGCCAGCAGCCATATCCAGGGGCCCCAGCATTTT
>NA|TRBJ1-2|NA|TRBV27
CASSPLGLYGYTF
TGTGCCAGCAGCCCCCTGGGACTCTATGGCTACACCTTC
>NA|TRBJ2-1|NA|TRBV19
CATQGLGYSSYNEQFF
TGTGCCACCCAGGGCTTGGGATATAGCTCCTACAATGAGCAGTTCTTC
>NA|TRBJ2-1|NA|TRBV13
CASSIGASLRVFF
TGTGCCAGCAGCATCGGTGCGAGCCTTAGAGTGTTCTTC
>NA|TRBJ2-5|TRBD2|TRBV7-9
CASSDPGLAGGSKETQYF
TGTGCCAGCAGCGATCCGGGACTAGCGGGAGGCTCGAAAGAGACCCAGTACTTC
>NA|TRBJ2-1|NA|TRBV11-2
CASSSSRGYNEQFF
TGTGCCAGCAGCTCGTCAAGGGGCTACAATGAGCAGTTCTTC
>NA|TRBJ2-5|TRBD2|TRBV9
CASSPLGLAGVETQYF
TGTGCCAGCAGCCCCCTCGGACTAGCGGGAGTGGAGACCCAGTACTTC
>NA|TRBJ2-1|TRBD2|TRBV27
CASSFRDGRAGGPGNEQFF
TGTGCCAGCAGTTTCCGGGACGGTAGAGCGGGAGGGCCGGGGAATGAGCAGTTCTTC
>NA|TRBJ2-4|TRBD1|TRBV7-2
CASSSLGGSTGSGNIQYF
TGTGCCAGCAGCTCATTAGGGGGATCGACAGGGTCGGGGAACATTCAGTACTTC
>NA|TRBJ2-1|TRBD2|TRBV4-1
CASSQGPGLVGNEQFF
TGCGCCAGCAGCCAAGGTCCGGGACTAGTGGGCAATGAGCAGTTCTTC
>NA|TRBJ2-2|NA|TRBV7-9
CASSFFSGNTGELFF
TGTGCCAGCAGCTTCTTTAGCGGGAACACCGGGGAGCTGTTTTTT
>NA|TRBJ2-3|TRBD2|TRBV30
CAWTSGSTDTQYF
TGTGCCTGGACTAGCGGGAGCACAGATACGCAGTATTTT
>NA|TRBJ1-5|TRBD1|TRBV28
CASTLSWGTGGDQPQHF
TGTGCCAGCACCCTCTCTTGGGGGACAGGGGGGGATCAGCCCCAGCATTTT
>NA|TRBJ2-7|TRBD1|TRBV11-2
CASSAGTGVFYEQYF
TGTGCCAGCAGCGCCGGGACAGGGGTATTCTACGAGCAGTACTTC
>few|TRBJ2-1|NA|TRBV5-1
CASSLVQDGYNEQFF
TGCGCCAGCAGCTTGGTCCAGGATGGGTACAATGAGCAGTTCTTC
>NA|TRBJ2-7|NA|TRBV2
CASSAAYRYYEQYF
TGTGCCAGCAGTGCGGCTTACAGGTACTACGAGCAGTACTTC
>NA|TRBJ2-1|NA|TRBV3-1/TRBV3-2
CASSQDAGFPREGQFF
TGTGCCAGCAGCCAAGATGCGGGCTTTCCACGGGAAGGCCAGTTCTTC
>NA|TRBJ1-3|TRBD1|TRBV7-4
CASSSTKKGQARFSGNTIYF
TGTGCCAGCAGCTCAACCAAAAAGGGACAGGCACGATTCTCTGGAAACACCATATATTTT
>NA|TRBJ1-2|NA|TRBV30
CAWSRGSYGYTF
TGTGCCTGGAGTCGGGGATCCTATGGCTACACCTTC
>few|TRBJ1-5|TRBD1|TRBV19
CASSILGQGHQPQHF
TGTGCCAGTAGTATACTTGGACAGGGCCATCAGCCCCAGCATTTT
>NA|TRBJ2-1|TRBD1|TRBV7-8
CAAANRGLNEQFF
TGTGCCGCCGCGAACAGGGGGCTAAATGAGCAGTTCTTC
>once|TRBJ2-2|TRBD2|TRBV9
CASSSGLAGYSGELFF
TGTGCCAGCAGCTCCGGACTAGCGGGTTACTCCGGGGAGCTGTTTTTT
>NA|TRBJ2-7|TRBD2|TRBV7-9
CASSQEGLGTSGYYEQYF
TGTGCCAGCAGCCAAGAAGGTTTAGGGACTAGCGGGTACTACGAGCAGTACTTC
>NA|TRBJ2-7|NA|TRBV27
CASSRTAEVGYEQYF
TGTGCCAGCAGTCGGACAGCCGAAGTCGGCTACGAGCAGTACTTC
>NA|TRBJ1-1|NA|TRBV9
CASSVDVRGNTEAFF
TGTGCCAGCAGCGTAGACGTCAGGGGAAACACTGAAGCTTTCTTT
>NA|TRBJ2-7|NA|TRBV4-2
CASSPRDMKKSGHEQYF
TGTGCCAGCAGCCCCCGGGATATGAAGAAGTCTGGCCACGAGCAGTACTTC
>NA|TRBJ2-3|NA|TRBV10-3
CAISESPGLTDTQYF
TGTGCCATCAGTGAGTCCCCAGGGCTCACAGATACGCAGTATTTT
>NA|TRBJ2-1|TRBD2|TRBV11-2
CASGGGADYNEQFF
TGTGCCAGCGGGGGGGGAGCGGACTACAATGAGCAGTTCTTC
>NA|TRBJ2-1|TRBD2|TRBV6-2/TRBV6-3
CASTPLGRVLSNEQFF
TGTGCCAGCACCCCCCTTGGGAGGGTTTTAAGTAATGAGCAGTTCTTC
>NA|TRBJ1-2|NA|TRBV5-4
CASSLASQGPYGYTF
TGTGCCAGCAGCTTGGCGTCACAGGGCCCCTATGGCTACACCTTC
>NA|TRBJ1-1|NA|TRBV7-9
CASSLLGGGASTEAFF
TGTGCCAGCAGCTTATTAGGCGGGGGGGCGAGCACTGAAGCTTTCTTT
>NA|TRBJ2-4|TRBD1|TRBV9
CASSVGTGGAENIQYF
TGTGCCAGCAGCGTAGGGACAGGGGGCGCGGAAAACATTCAGTACTTC
>NA|TRBJ2-1|TRBD2|TRBV15
CATSRRTSHNEQFF
TGTGCCACCAGCAGAAGGACTAGTCATAATGAGCAGTTCTTC
>once|TRBJ1-5|NA|TRBV6-2/TRBV6-3
CASSYTLTSNQPQHF
TGTGCCAGCAGTTACACCCTGACATCCAATCAGCCCCAGCATTTT
>once|TRBJ2-7|TRBD2|TRBV28
CASSLEGTSSDEQYF
TGTGCCAGCAGTTTAGAGGGGACTAGCAGTGACGAGCAGTACTTC
>once|TRBJ1-5|TRBD1|TRBV5-1
CASSPSDRTNQPQHF
TGCGCCAGCAGCCCATCGGACAGGACAAATCAGCCCCAGCATTTT
>once|TRBJ1-1|TRBD1|TRBV7-3
CASSLKAGGSTEAFF
TGTGCCAGCAGCTTAAAGGCAGGGGGCAGCACTGAAGCTTTCTTT
>once|TRBJ2-2|NA|TRBV4-2
CASSQPGSNTGELFF
TGTGCCAGCAGCCAACCGGGGTCGAACACCGGGGAGCTGTTTTTT
>NA|TRBJ2-4|NA|TRBV2
CASSGASVVKNIQYF
TGTGCCAGCAGTGGGGCCTCCGTAGTCAAAAACATTCAGTACTTC
>NA|TRBJ2-6|NA|TRBV19
CASSMEGSGANVLTF
TGTGCCAGTAGTATGGAGGGCTCTGGGGCCAACGTCCTGACTTTC
>NA|TRBJ1-1|NA|TRBV9
CASSVLGQNTEAFF
TGTGCCAGCAGCGTACTTGGCCAGAACACTGAAGCTTTCTTT
>NA|TRBJ2-5|NA|TRBV18
CASSRLLQETQYF
TGTGCCAGCTCACGACTGCTCCAAGAGACCCAGTACTTC
>NA|TRBJ1-4|NA|TRBV28
CASSSGSATNEKLFF
TGTGCCAGCAGTTCCGGGAGTGCAACTAATGAAAAACTGTTTTTT
>NA|TRBJ2-1|TRBD2|TRBV25-1
CASSEHGRALNEQFF
TGTGCCAGCAGTGAACACGGGAGGGCCCTCAATGAGCAGTTCTTC
>NA|TRBJ2-7|TRBD2|TRBV7-2
CASSQDRGLATREQYF
TGTGCCAGCAGTCAAGACCGGGGACTAGCGACCCGCGAGCAGTACTTC
>NA|TRBJ2-1|NA|TRBV24-1
CATSEHAGNEQFF
TGTGCCACCAGTGAGCACGCAGGCAATGAGCAGTTCTTC
>NA|TRBJ2-2|TRBD2|TRBV10-3
CAIGGSGSTGELFF
TGTGCCATCGGAGGCAGCGGGAGCACCGGGGAGCTGTTTTTT
>NA|TRBJ1-2|NA|TRBV29-1
CSGSTGPYGYTF
TGCAGCGGTTCCACAGGGCCCTATGGCTACACCTTC
>NA|TRBJ2-3|TRBD1|TRBV28
CASSPTTRQGSSGTQYF
TGTGCCAGCAGTCCGACCACGCGACAGGGCAGTTCGGGTACGCAGTATTTT
>NA|TRBJ2-2|TRBD1|TRBV6-2/TRBV6-3
CASSSPTGVTGELFF
TGTGCCAGCAGTTCCCCGACAGGGGTCACCGGGGAGCTGTTTTTT
>NA|TRBJ2-7|TRBD2|TRBV2
CASRGGTSFYEQYF
TGTGCCAGCAGGGGCGGGACTAGCTTCTACGAGCAGTACTTC
>NA|TRBJ2-7|TRBD2|TRBV2
CASSQREGYYEQYF
TGTGCCAGCAGTCAGCGGGAGGGTTACTACGAGCAGTACTTC